The 30 T cell receptor beta chains reported below all come from one sample, sequenced in a study of T cells in narcolepsy. Some clones are missing from TCRdb's copy, which holds only in-frame ones; the method was immunoSEQ multiplex PCR. The sample has some 30,000 clones, roughly four fifths seen once. The sequenced sample was memory (CD45RA-) CD4+ T cells from blood. The receptors were sampled from a human donor in good health.

This chain connects TRBV29-1 to TRBJ2-1, with D hard to call. Germline V gives CDR1 SQVTM, CDR2 ANQGSEA. The CDR3 has 14 amino acids. V was pared by 6 bases and J by 0 bases, with 12 bases between. The CDR3 is CSVPRPRSYNEQFF. CDR3 DNA: TGCAGCGTCCCTCGGCCACGCTCCTACAATGAGCAGTTCTTC.

The V and J genes are TRBV4-1 and TRBJ2-3; D may be TRBD1 (6 bases). CDR3 size: 13 residues. V was shortened by 4 bases and J by 4 bases, with 9 bases between the two germline ends. Per the germline V gene, CDR1 is MGHRA and CDR2 is YSYEKL. The CDR3 DNA reads TGCGCCAGCAGCCCTGGACAGCCAGATACGCAGTATTTT. This encodes CASSPGQPDTQYF.

This clone came up a few times. The J gene is TRBJ2-7, the V gene TRBV5-5; D unclear. V was shortened by 2 bases and J by 5 bases, with 14 bases between the two germline ends. CDR3 length equals 14 residues. Germline loops: CDR1 SGHKS, CDR2 YYEKEE (reference sequence). CDR3 sequence reads: CASSFILMGHEQYV. CDR3 nucleotides: TGTGCCAGCAGCTTTATCTTGATGGGTCACGAGCAGTACGTC.

J is TRBJ2-2 and V is TRBV9; 7 nucleotides match TRBD1. V lost 6 bases and J lost 2; bases outside the gene matches: 4. The CDR3 is made up of 14 amino acids. Germline CDR1 SGDLS, CDR2 YYNGEE. The CDR3 spells CASNRQGNTGELFF. The DNA of the CDR3 is TGTGCCAGCAACCGACAGGGAAACACCGGGGAGCTGTTTTTT.

J is TRBJ1-1 and V is TRBV28; the match to TRBD1 covers 7 bases. The CDR3 has 12 residues. CDR1 and CDR2 from the germline V gene are MDHEN and SYDVKM. V was clipped by 11 bases and J by 6 bases; unmatched bases: 9. In DNA form, the CDR3 reads TGTGCCGCGGGACAGTCGAATTCTGAAGCTTTCTTT. Protein product: CAAGQSNSEAFF.

The J gene is TRBJ2-5, the V gene TRBV19; unclear D gene. CDR1 is LNHDA, CDR2 SQIVND, per germline (reference sequence). The V end was cut by 0 bases, the J end by 2 bases, with 4 bases between. This CDR3 contains 13 residues. CDR3 in amino acids: CASSIDRQETQYF. CDR3 DNA sequence: TGTGCCAGTAGTATAGACAGGCAAGAGACCCAGTACTTC.

This clone was picked up a small number of times. The chain uses TRBV6-1 and TRBJ2-5; maybe TRBD1 (5 bases). V lost 7 bases, J lost 5 bases, and 20 bases lay in between. Germline values: CDR1 MNHNS, CDR2 SASEGT. This CDR3 contains 15 residues. The CDR3 DNA is TGTGCCAGCAAGCTGACTCAGGGTCCCGGGGAGACCCAGTACTTC. Translated: CASKLTQGPGETQYF.

The rearrangement links TRBV11-2 to TRBJ2-7; TRBD1 matches 10 bases. Trimming cost V 2 bases and J 7 bases; bases outside gene matches: 8. Germline CDR1 is SGHAT and CDR2 is FQNNGV. The CDR3 totals 15 residues. CDR3 sequence: CASSLKGQGSGEQYF. CDR3 bases: TGTGCCAGCAGCTTAAAGGGACAGGGGAGTGGGGAGCAGTACTTC.

The genes are TRBV7-2 and TRBJ1-6; D might be TRBD1 (6 bases). The CDR3 totals 14 residues. The V gene lost 5 bases and the J gene lost 15 bases, with 20 bases spanning the gap. The germline V gene encodes CDR1 SGHTA and CDR2 FQGNSA. CDR3 residues: CASSPQVGGTILHF. The CDR3 DNA reads as TGTGCCAGCAGCCCCCAGGTGGGGGGGACAATCCTCCACTTT.

The chain carries TRBV5-4 and TRBJ2-7, with TRBD2 as a possible D gene (6 bases). This CDR3 is 13 amino acids long. Germline-derived CDR1 and CDR2 are SGHNT and YYREEE (reference sequence). V was cut by 2 bases and J by 6 bases, with 12 bases left in between. The chain's CDR3 is CASSFGLRGEQYF. CDR3 in DNA: TGTGCCAGCAGCTTCGGACTACGGGGCGAGCAGTACTTC.

The CDR3 DNA reads TGTGCCAGCTCCTCATCCGGGAAGAACACTGAAGCTTTCTTT. Its protein is CASSSSGKNTEAFF. The V call is TRBV18, the J call TRBJ1-1; D is undetermined. V shed 6 bases and J shed 1 base, with 12 bases lying between them. This CDR3 contains 14 residues. Germline V gene data show CDR1 as KGHSH and CDR2 as LQKENI.

The chain couples TRBV13 to TRBJ2-4; perhaps TRBD2 as D (5 bases). CDR1 is PRHDT, CDR2 FYEKMQ, per germline (reference sequence). The CDR3 contains 14 residues. Trimming removed 1 base at V and 6 bases at J, with 10 bases between. CDR3 bases: TGTGCCAGCAGCTTAGATAGGACTTCAAACATTCAGTACTTC. The encoded protein is CASSLDRTSNIQYF.

In its sample, this clone was seen once. V is TRBV6-4 and J is TRBJ1-6; no reliable D call. CDR1 and CDR2 from the germline V gene are MRHNA and SNTAGT. CDR3 length: 13 residues. Trimming cost V 2 bases and J 10 bases, with 9 bases left between them. DNA for the CDR3: TGTGCCAGCAGTGACAGGATTGGGTCACCCCTCCACTTT. This gives the protein CASSDRIGSPLHF.

The chain has TRBV9 and TRBJ2-1; D is possibly TRBD1 (6 bases). This CDR3 spans 14 amino acids. V gave up 4 bases and J gave up 2 bases, with 10 bases separating them. Germline CDR1 and CDR2: SGDLS and YYNGEE. The CDR3 region has the DNA TGTGCCAGCAGCCCAAGGACAGCCTACAATGAGCAGTTCTTC. It translates to CASSPRTAYNEQFF.

V usage is TRBV2 and J usage is TRBJ1-6, with no clear D. V was pared by 1 base and J by 0 bases, with 10 bases between. The CDR3 runs 17 residues. The germline gives CDR1 SNHLY, CDR2 FYNNEI. In nucleotides, the CDR3 is TGTGCCAGCAGTGAAGACTTGGGGTACTCCTATAATTCACCCCTCCACTTT. Protein sequence: CASSEDLGYSYNSPLHF.

This chain links TRBV15 with TRBJ1-4; D is perhaps TRBD1 (5 bases). V dropped 8 bases and J dropped 2 bases, with 9 bases sitting between them. CDR1 is LNHNV and CDR2 is YYDKDF in the germline V gene (reference sequence). This CDR3 is 13 amino acids long. The CDR3 DNA follows: TGTGCCACCTCCGGGGGGACTAATGAAAAACTGTTTTTT. Translating it yields CATSGGTNEKLFF.

V usage is TRBV28 and J usage is TRBJ1-1; the D gene is possibly TRBD1 (5 bases). CDR3 length: 13 amino acids. V was shortened by 6 bases and J by 3 bases, with 11 bases between the two germline ends. Germline values: CDR1 MDHEN, CDR2 SYDVKM. The CDR3 DNA follows: TGTGCCAGCAGCCAGATGGGGGACACTGAAGCTTTCTTT. Its protein product is CASSQMGDTEAFF.

The CDR3 DNA follows: TGTGCCAGTACCTTGGGGTCAAAGCAGTACTTC. Translated, it gives CASTLGSKQYF. The chain employs TRBV19 and TRBJ2-7; D remains ambiguous. The germline V and J ends were trimmed by 7 bases and 8 bases, with 12 bases remaining between them. In germline, CDR1 is LNHDA, CDR2 SQIVND (reference sequence). This CDR3 spans 11 amino acids.

The genes are TRBV9 and TRBJ1-4; D is uncertain. CDR3 length: 16 residues. Trimming left V 3 bases short and J 3 bases short, with 15 bases between. Per the germline V gene, CDR1 is SGDLS and CDR2 is YYNGEE. CDR3 DNA sequence: TGTGCCAGCAGCGCTTGGGGAGGGCGAGCTAATGAAAAACTGTTTTTT. Encoded protein: CASSAWGGRANEKLFF.

CDR3 DNA: TGTGCCAGCAGCCAAACTTACGAATTCAATCAGCCCCAGCATTTT. Protein product: CASSQTYEFNQPQHF. The chain is built from TRBV4-2 and TRBJ1-5, with D hard to call. V was trimmed by 2 bases and J by 3 bases, leaving 11 bases between them. Germline V gene lookup returns CDR1 LGHNA and CDR2 YNFKEQ. The CDR3 consists of 15 residues.

J is TRBJ2-3 and V is TRBV15; no definite D call. The CDR3 is made up of 14 amino acids. Per germline, CDR1 LNHNV and CDR2 YYDKDF (reference sequence). The V end lost 0 bases, the J end lost 0 bases, and 4 bases lay between the germline ends. The chain's CDR3 is CATSREESTDTQYF. The CDR3 DNA follows: TGTGCCACCAGCAGAGAGGAAAGCACAGATACGCAGTATTTT.

The J gene is TRBJ1-6, the V gene TRBV6-1, with D possibly being TRBD1 (5 bases). V was clipped by 2 bases and J by 4 bases, with 21 bases between them. Germline V CDR1 and CDR2: MNHNS, SASEGT. There are 19 residues in the CDR3. This chain's CDR3 is CASSERNPSGAHYNSPLHF. The CDR3 coding sequence is TGTGCCAGCAGTGAACGGAACCCATCTGGGGCACATTATAATTCACCCCTCCACTTT.

CDR3 in DNA: TGCGCCAGCAAAGGGCAGGGAGGCTCACCCCTCCACTTT. This gives the protein CASKGQGGSPLHF. V and J are TRBV10-2 and TRBJ1-6; D might be TRBD1 (5 bases). V was pared by 7 bases and J by 10 bases, with 14 bases between. The CDR3 contains 13 residues. CDR1 WSHSY and CDR2 SAAADI come from the germline V gene.

V gene TRBV5-1 combines with J gene TRBJ2-1, with TRBD2 as a possible D gene (5 bases). The CDR3 runs to 17 residues. The V end lost 7 bases, the J end lost 3 bases, and 23 bases lay between the germline ends. Germline V gene sequence: CDR1 SGHRS, CDR2 YFSETQ. CDR3 in amino acids: CASQPRRPGDNYNEQFF. In DNA form, the CDR3 reads TGCGCCAGCCAACCCAGGAGGCCTGGCGATAACTACAATGAGCAGTTCTTC.

The chain recombines TRBV5-4 with TRBJ1-2; tentative D call: TRBD1 (5 bases). The V end was cut by 4 bases, the J end by 1 base, with 8 bases between. The germline gives CDR1 SGHNT, CDR2 YYREEE (reference sequence). This CDR3 comprises 13 residues. The CDR3 region has the DNA TGTGCCAGCAGCCACAGGCTTAACTATGGCTACACCTTC. It specifies CASSHRLNYGYTF.

In its sample, this clone was seen a few times. This chain joins TRBV7-2 and TRBJ2-7; D not certain. Looked up from germline, CDR1 is SGHTA and CDR2 is FQGNSA. The V gene lost 0 bases and the J gene lost 7 bases, with 10 bases spanning the gap. This CDR3 has 13 amino acids. The CDR3 nucleotides are TGTGCCAGCAGCTTAGCGCTAGGGTATGAGCAGTACGTC. This translates into CASSLALGYEQYV.

This rearrangement joins TRBV6-6 to TRBJ1-5; 8 bases align to TRBD1. The CDR3 has 16 residues. Germline trimming cut 6 bases from V and 6 bases from J; bases unmatched to any gene: 13. Looked up from germline, CDR1 is MNHNY and CDR2 is SVGAGI (reference sequence). The CDR3 bases are TGTGCCAGCAGCCCCTCCACAGGGGGAGTTGTTCAGCCCCAGCATTTT. Translated: CASSPSTGGVVQPQHF.

V gene TRBV5-6 combines with J gene TRBJ1-1; D gene unclear. Germline loops: CDR1 SGHDT, CDR2 YYEEEE. The CDR3 runs to 17 residues. Trimming removed 1 base at V and 0 bases at J, with 16 bases between. CDR3 protein: CASSLNMGSRMNTEAFF. As DNA, the CDR3 is TGTGCCAGCAGCTTGAATATGGGATCGAGAATGAACACTGAAGCTTTCTTT.

This chain connects TRBV9 to TRBJ2-2; tentative D call: TRBD1 (6 bases). Germline V gene sequence: CDR1 SGDLS, CDR2 YYNGEE. CDR3 size: 18 residues. V was shortened by 4 bases and J by 4 bases, with 23 bases between the two germline ends. This chain's CDR3 is CASSRTGTPMFSTGELFF. DNA of the CDR3: TGTGCCAGCAGCCGTACCGGGACACCTATGTTCAGCACCGGGGAGCTGTTTTTT.

V gene TRBV7-2 combines with J gene TRBJ1-5; D gene uncertain. V was clipped by 4 bases and J by 2 bases, with 9 bases between them. Germline CDR1 SGHTA, CDR2 FQGNSA. CDR3 length equals 14 residues. The CDR3 nucleotides read TGTGCCAGCAGCTCCTCCGGGGGCAATCAGCCCCAGCATTTT. Translation gives CASSSSGGNQPQHF.